This T cell receptor (beta chain) was captured in a study of graft-versus-host responses after intestinal transplantation. Across the study: Each recipient received anti-thymocyte globulin induction, then tacrolimus and steroids for two to three years.

Sequencing was performed with immunoSEQ multiplex PCR; in TCRdb, only in-frame clones are kept and a portion is missing. The repertoire holds about 26,000 clones, with 82% as singletons. In regard to this clone: Its specificity is not known.

This specimen was unstimulated CD4+ T cells sorted from spleen or lymph node cells, taken before intestinal transplant. The receptor was isolated from a human donor who received an intestinal transplant.

Here the CDR3 reads CASSYPGNQPQHF. CDR3 in DNA: TGTGCCAGCAGTTACCCGGGCAATCAGCCCCAGCATTTT. The genes are TRBV6-6 and TRBJ1-5; D is uncertain. Germline values: CDR1 MNHNY, CDR2 SVGAGI (reference sequence). V was clipped by 2 bases and J by 2 bases, with 4 bases between them. The CDR3 is 13 residues long.